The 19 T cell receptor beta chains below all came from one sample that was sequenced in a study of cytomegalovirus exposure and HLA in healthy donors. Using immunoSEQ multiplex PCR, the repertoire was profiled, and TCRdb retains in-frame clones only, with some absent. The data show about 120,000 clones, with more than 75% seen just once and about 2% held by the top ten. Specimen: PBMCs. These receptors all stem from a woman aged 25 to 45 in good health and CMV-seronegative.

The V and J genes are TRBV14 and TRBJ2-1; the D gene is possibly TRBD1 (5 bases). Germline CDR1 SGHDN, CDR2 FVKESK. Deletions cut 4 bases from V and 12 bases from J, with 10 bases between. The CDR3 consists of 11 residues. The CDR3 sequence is CASSLDSRQFF. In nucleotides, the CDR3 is TGTGCCAGCAGCCTCGACAGTAGGCAGTTCTTC.

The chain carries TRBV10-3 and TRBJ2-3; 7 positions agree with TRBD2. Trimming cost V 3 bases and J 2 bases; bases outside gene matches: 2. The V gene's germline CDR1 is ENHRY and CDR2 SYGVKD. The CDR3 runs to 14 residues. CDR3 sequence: CAISDRDYTDTQYF. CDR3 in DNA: TGTGCCATCAGTGACAGGGACTACACAGATACGCAGTATTTT.

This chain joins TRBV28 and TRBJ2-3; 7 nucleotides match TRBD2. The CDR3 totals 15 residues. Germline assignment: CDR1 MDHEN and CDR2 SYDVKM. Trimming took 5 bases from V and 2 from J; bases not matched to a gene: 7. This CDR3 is CASSTPGLPTDTQYF. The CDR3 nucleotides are TGTGCCAGCAGTACACCGGGACTACCCACAGATACGCAGTATTTT.

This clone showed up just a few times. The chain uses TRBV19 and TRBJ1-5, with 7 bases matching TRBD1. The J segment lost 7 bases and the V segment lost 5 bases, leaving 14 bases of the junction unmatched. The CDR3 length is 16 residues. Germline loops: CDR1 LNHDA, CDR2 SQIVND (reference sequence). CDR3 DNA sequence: TGTGCCAGTAGTGTACCGGGGACAGAGGGTTGGCAGCCCCAGCATTTT. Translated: CASSVPGTEGWQPQHF.

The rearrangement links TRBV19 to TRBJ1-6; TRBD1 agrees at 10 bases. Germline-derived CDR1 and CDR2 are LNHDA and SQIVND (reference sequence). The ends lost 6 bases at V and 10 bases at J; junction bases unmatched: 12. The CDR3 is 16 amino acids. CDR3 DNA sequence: TGTGCCAGTAGCCTGGGGACAGGGGCTCAACACTCACCCCTCCACTTT. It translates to CASSLGTGAQHSPLHF. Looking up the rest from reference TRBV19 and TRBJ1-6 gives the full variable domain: DGGITQSPKYLFRKEGQNVTLSCEQNLNHDAMYWYRQDPGQGLRLIYYSQIVNDFQKGDIAEGYSVSREKKESFPLTVTSAQKNPTAFYLCASSLGTGAQHSPLHFGNGTRLTVT.

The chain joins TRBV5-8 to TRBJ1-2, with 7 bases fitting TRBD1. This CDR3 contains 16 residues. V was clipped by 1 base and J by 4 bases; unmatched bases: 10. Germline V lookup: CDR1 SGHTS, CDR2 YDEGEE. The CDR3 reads CASSLTMGQSSYGYTF. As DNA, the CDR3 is TGTGCCAGCAGCTTGACGATGGGACAGAGCTCCTATGGCTACACCTTC.

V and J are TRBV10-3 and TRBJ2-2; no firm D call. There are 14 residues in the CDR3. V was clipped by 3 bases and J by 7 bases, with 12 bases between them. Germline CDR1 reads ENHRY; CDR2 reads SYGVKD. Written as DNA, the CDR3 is TGTGCCATCAGTGAATCCGGGTTGAACGGGGAGCTGTTTTTT. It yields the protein CAISESGLNGELFF.

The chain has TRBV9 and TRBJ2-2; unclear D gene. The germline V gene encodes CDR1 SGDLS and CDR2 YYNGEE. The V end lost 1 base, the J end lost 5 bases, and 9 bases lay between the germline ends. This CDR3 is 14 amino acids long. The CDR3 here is CASSVFQVTGELFF. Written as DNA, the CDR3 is TGTGCCAGCAGCGTATTCCAGGTGACCGGGGAGCTGTTTTTT.

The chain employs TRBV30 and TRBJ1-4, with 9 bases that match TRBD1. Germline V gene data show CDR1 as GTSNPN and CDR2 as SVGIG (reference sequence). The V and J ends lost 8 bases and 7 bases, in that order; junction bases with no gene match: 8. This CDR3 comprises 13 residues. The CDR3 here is CAGSQGASEKLFF. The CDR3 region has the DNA TGTGCCGGTTCACAGGGGGCGAGTGAAAAACTGTTTTTT.

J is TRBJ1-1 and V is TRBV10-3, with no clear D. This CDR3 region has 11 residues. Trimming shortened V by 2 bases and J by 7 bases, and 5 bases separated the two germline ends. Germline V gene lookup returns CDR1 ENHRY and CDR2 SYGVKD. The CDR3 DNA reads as TGTGCCATCAGTGAGGGGCATGAAGCTTTCTTT. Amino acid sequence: CAISEGHEAFF.

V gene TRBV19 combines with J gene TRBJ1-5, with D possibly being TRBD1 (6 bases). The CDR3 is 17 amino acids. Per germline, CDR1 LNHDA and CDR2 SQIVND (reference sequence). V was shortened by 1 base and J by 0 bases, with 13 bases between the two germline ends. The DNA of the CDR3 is TGTGCCAGTAGTATAGGGGGCAGGGGAGTTAGCAATCAGCCCCAGCATTTT. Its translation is CASSIGGRGVSNQPQHF.

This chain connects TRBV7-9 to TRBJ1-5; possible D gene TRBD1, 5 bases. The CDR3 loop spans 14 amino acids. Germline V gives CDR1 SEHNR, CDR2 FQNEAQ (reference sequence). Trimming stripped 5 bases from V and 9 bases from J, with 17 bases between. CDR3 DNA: TGTGCCAGCAGCCCCCCTGGGGCTCCCTGGCCCCAGCATTTT. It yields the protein CASSPPGAPWPQHF.

The CDR3 DNA reads TGCGCCAGCAGCTTGGCTGCCGGACAGGGTTACAATGAGCAGTTCTTC. Its translation is CASSLAAGQGYNEQFF. J is TRBJ2-1 and V is TRBV5-1, with 8 bases matching TRBD1. The V and J ends lost 0 bases and 4 bases, in that order; junction bases with no gene match: 6. The CDR3 spans 16 residues. Germline V gene sequence: CDR1 SGHRS, CDR2 YFSETQ. Together with reference TRBV5-1 and TRBJ2-1, the CDR3 gives the full variable domain: KAGVTQTPRYLIKTRGQQVTLSCSPISGHRSVSWYQQTPGQGLQFLFEYFSETQRNKGNFPGRFSGRQFSNSRSEMNVSTLELGDSALYLCASSLAAGQGYNEQFFGPGTRLTVL.

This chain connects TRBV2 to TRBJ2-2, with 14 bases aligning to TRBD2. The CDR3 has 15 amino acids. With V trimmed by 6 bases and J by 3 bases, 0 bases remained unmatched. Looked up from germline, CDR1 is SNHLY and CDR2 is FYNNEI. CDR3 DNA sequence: TGTGCCAGCAGGACTAGCGGGGGGGACACCGGGGAGCTGTTTTTT. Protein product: CASRTSGGDTGELFF.

The CDR3 nucleotides read TGCGCCAGCAGCTCGGGGGGGACTAATGAAAAACTGTTTTTT. It is translated as CASSSGGTNEKLFF. This chain links TRBV5-1 with TRBJ1-4; a weak D match, TRBD1 (5 bases). The CDR3 consists of 14 residues. V lost 3 bases to trimming and J lost 2 bases, with 8 bases between them. CDR1 is SGHRS and CDR2 is YFSETQ in the germline V gene. The variable domain in full, with the rest retrieved from reference TRBV5-1 and TRBJ1-4, is KAGVTQTPRYLIKTRGQQVTLSCSPISGHRSVSWYQQTPGQGLQFLFEYFSETQRNKGNFPGRFSGRQFSNSRSEMNVSTLELGDSALYLCASSSGGTNEKLFFGSGTQLSVL.

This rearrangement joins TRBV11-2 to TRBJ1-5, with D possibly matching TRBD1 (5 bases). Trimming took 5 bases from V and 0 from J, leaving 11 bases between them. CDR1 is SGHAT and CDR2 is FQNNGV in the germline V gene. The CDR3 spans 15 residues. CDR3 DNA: TGTGCCAGCAGCGGCGGGGACCGTAGCAATCAGCCCCAGCATTTT. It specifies CASSGGDRSNQPQHF.

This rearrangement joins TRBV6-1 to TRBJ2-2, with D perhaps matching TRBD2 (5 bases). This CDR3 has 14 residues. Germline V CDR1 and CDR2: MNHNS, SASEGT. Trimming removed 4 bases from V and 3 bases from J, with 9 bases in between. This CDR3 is CASSVLRDTGELFF. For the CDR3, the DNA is TGTGCCAGCAGTGTTTTGAGGGACACCGGGGAGCTGTTTTTT.

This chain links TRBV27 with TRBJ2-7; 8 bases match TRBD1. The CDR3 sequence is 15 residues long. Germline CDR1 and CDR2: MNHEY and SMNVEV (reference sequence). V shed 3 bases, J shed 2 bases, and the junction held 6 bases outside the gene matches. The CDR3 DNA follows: TGTGCCAGCAGTTTTATGGGACAGGCAACCTACGAGCAGTACTTC. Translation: CASSFMGQATYEQYF.

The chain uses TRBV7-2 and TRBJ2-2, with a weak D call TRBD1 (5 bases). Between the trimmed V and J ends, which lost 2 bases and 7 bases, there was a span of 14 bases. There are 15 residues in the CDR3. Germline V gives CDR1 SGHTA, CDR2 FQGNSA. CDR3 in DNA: TGTGCCAGCAGCTTATACCTAGTAAGGGGCGGGGAGCTGTTTTTT. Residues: CASSLYLVRGGELFF.